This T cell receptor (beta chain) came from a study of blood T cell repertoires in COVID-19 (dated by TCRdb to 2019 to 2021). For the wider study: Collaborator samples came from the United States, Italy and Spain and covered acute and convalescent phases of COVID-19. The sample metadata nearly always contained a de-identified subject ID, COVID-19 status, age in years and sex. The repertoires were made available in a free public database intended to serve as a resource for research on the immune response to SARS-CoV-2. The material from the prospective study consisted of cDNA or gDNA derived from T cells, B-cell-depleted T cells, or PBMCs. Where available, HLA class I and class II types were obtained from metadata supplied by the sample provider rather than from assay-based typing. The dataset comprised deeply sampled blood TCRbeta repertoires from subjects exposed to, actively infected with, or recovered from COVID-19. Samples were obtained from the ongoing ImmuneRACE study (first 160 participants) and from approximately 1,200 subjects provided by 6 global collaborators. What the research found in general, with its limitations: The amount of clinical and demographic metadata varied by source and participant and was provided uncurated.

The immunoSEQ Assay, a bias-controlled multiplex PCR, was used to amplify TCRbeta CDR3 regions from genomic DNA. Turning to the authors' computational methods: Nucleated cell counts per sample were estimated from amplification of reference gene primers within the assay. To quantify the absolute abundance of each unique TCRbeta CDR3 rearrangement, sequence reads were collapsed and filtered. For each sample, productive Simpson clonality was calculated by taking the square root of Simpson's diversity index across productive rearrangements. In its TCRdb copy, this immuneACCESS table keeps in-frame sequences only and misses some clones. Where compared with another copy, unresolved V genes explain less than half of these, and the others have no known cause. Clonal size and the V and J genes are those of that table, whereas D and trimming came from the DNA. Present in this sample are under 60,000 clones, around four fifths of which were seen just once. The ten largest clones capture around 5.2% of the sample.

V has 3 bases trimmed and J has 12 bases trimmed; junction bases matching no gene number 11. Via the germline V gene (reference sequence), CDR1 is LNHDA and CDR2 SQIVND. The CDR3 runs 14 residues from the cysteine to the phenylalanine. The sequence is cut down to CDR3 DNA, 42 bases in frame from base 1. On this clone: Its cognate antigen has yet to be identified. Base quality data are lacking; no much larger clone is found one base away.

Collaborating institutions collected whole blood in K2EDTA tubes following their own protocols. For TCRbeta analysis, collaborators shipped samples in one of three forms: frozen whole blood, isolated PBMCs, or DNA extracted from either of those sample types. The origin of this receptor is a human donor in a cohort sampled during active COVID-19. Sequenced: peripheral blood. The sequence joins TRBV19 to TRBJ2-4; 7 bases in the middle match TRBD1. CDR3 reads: CASSITGARVRQYF. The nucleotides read TGTGCCAGTAGTATTACAGGGGCGAGGGTTCGTCAGTACTTC.